This entry lists 4 T cell receptor beta chains sequenced from one sample in a study of identical twins. TCRdb recomputed calls from the 5' RACE reads with MiXCR, one row per CDR3 protein. This sample yields approximately 490,000 distinct CDR3 sequences, of which about 22% are seen a single time; 0.48% belongs to the top ten. These data also featured in a second study, about yellow fever vaccine responses in identical twins.

Material: CD4+ T cells sorted from blood. The receptors originated from a woman between 18 and 29 years old in good health.

Only a few counts were recorded for this clonotype. The J gene is TRBJ2-3, the V gene TRBV14, with a tentative D call TRBD2 (6 bases). V lost 1 base and J 2 bases, leaving 10 bases between the germline ends. The CDR3 consists of 15 residues. Looked up from germline, CDR1 is SGHDN and CDR2 is FVKESK. DNA of the CDR3: TGTGCCAGCAGCCAAGGGGGACTTATCACAGATACGCAGTATTTT. Translation: CASSQGGLITDTQYF.

The chain's CDR3 is CASRKGAVLYNEQFF. DNA of the CDR3: TGTGCCAGTAGGAAGGGGGCCGTCCTCTACAATGAGCAGTTCTTC. The rearrangement links TRBV19 to TRBJ2-1; TRBD1 agrees at 7 bases. Germline V lookup: CDR1 LNHDA, CDR2 SQIVND (reference sequence). The length of the CDR3 is 15 residues. The trim removed 6 bases at V and 3 bases at J, leaving 8 bases unmatched. Filled out from reference TRBV19 and TRBJ2-1, the complete variable domain reads DGGITQSPKYLFRKEGQNVTLSCEQNLNHDAMYWYRQDPGQGLRLIYYSQIVNDFQKGDIAEGYSVSREKKESFPLTVTSAQKNPTAFYLCASRKGAVLYNEQFFGPGTRLTVL.

This clonotype has only a few counts. The chain employs TRBV6-5 and TRBJ1-1; TRBD1 matches at 8 bases. CDR1 and CDR2 (germline): MNHEY, SVGAGI. V lost 2 bases, J lost 4 bases, and 3 bases stayed unmatched. This CDR3 is 14 amino acids long. The CDR3 loop reads CASSYGQGVTEAFF. CDR3 bases: TGTGCCAGCAGTTACGGACAGGGTGTCACTGAAGCTTTCTTT.

The chain carries TRBV12-3 or TRBV12-4 and TRBJ2-3; D is possibly TRBD2 (5 bases). CDR3 size: 15 residues. Trimming left V 4 bases short and J 4 bases short, with 15 bases between. CDR3 DNA sequence: TGTGCCAGCAGTTGGGGAACTAGGGTCCCAGATACGCAGTATTTT. This translates into CASSWGTRVPDTQYF.